Sequencing of this T cell receptor (beta chain) was carried out in a study of blood T cell repertoires in COVID-19. Overall study context: The origin of the acute and convalescent COVID-19 samples was the United States, Italy and Spain. The analysed material was cDNA or gDNA that came from T cells, B-cell-depleted T cells, or PBMCs.

Using immunoSEQ multiplex PCR, the repertoire was profiled, and TCRdb retains in-frame clones only, with some absent. This sample yields 160,000 or so clones, of which 88% are seen a single time; about 6.6% belongs to the top ten. Germline-derived CDR1 and CDR2 are SGHTA and FQGNSA. Trimming removed 5 bases from V and 2 bases from J, with 12 bases in between. The CDR3 covers 14 residues. This clonotype was sampled from a woman between 45 and 65 years old who had recovered from COVID-19. The sample taken for sequencing was PBMCs or T cells enriched from blood (not recorded which). The chain employs TRBV7-2 and TRBJ1-2; D is possibly TRBD1 (5 bases). CDR3 nucleotide sequence: TGTGCCAGCAGCCAACAGGTGTCCAACTATGGCTACACCTTC. It yields the protein CASSQQVSNYGYTF.